Listed below are T cell receptor beta chains from one sample, sequenced in a study of T cells in Graves' hyperthyroidism and ophthalmopathy. TCRdb re-called the multiplex PCR reads through MiXCR, storing one row per CDR3 protein. This repertoire shows 500,000 to 800,000 distinct CDR3 sequences, roughly 15% found once; its top ten account for around 12%. Source material: blood. The source is a woman in her fifties or sixties with Graves' ophthalmopathy. CDR3s include the opening cysteine and the closing phenylalanine or tryptophan. The order of the fields is J gene, V gene, CDR3 protein.

TRBJ2-2	TRBV12-3/TRBV12-4	CASSSRTSGRVANTGELFF
TRBJ2-5	TRBV9	CASSANTGVRETQYF
TRBJ1-2	TRBV27	CASSPSPVVGYGYTF
TRBJ2-5	TRBV5-8	CASSSSFYDQYF
TRBJ2-3	TRBV6-1	CASRYFLAGVDTQYF
TRBJ2-3	TRBV18	CASSPASGDLDTQYF
TRBJ2-1	TRBV24-1	CATSDSDNYNEQFF
TRBJ2-1	TRBV5-6	CASSLFRGLAGHNEQFF
TRBJ1-4	TRBV11-2	CASTQTGGGDEKLFF
TRBJ2-3	TRBV6-1	CASSPGERGTDTQYF
TRBJ1-2	TRBV9	CASSVETGGYYGYTF
TRBJ2-1	TRBV7-6	CASSFNSGRLAEQFF
TRBJ2-5	TRBV10-3	CAISESTAQETQYF
TRBJ2-1	TRBV20-1	CSAIAGTSYNEQFF
TRBJ2-1	TRBV5-4	CASSSKAGVGYNEQFF
TRBJ2-7	TRBV14	CASSQTTGLYGEQYF
TRBJ2-3	TRBV18	CASSPIPGQRLDTQYF
TRBJ2-7	TRBV9	CASSVAASGSGEQYF
TRBJ2-7	TRBV20-1	CSARRRWQYSYEQYF
TRBJ2-5	TRBV5-1	CASSSSITRGSETQYF
TRBJ2-6	TRBV7-2	CASSPQGGGANVLTF
TRBJ1-2	TRBV27	CASSLTSGQGYGGYTF
TRBJ1-2	TRBV5-1	CASSLEAQGGYTF
TRBJ2-1	TRBV20-1	CRGSGLAAYNEQFF
TRBJ2-5	TRBV27	CASSLAATSETQYF
TRBJ2-7	TRBV4-3	CASSHREGDNSYEQYF
TRBJ1-1	TRBV5-1	CASSPQGATEAFF
TRBJ2-1	TRBV7-8	CASSHGRTSGPYYNEQFF
TRBJ2-5	TRBV7-8	CASSSRQGLGETQYF
TRBJ1-1	TRBV7-2	CASSLDPAGVNTEAFF
TRBJ1-2	TRBV6-1	CASRAGQGARGYTF
TRBJ2-7	TRBV10-3	CAISGGLAGEGYEQYF
TRBJ2-3	TRBV2	CASPLAGGLTDTQYF